This T cell receptor (beta chain) was obtained from a study of blood T cell repertoires in COVID-19. Study-level information: Donors in the United States, Italy and Spain gave samples during acute or convalescent COVID-19.

Assay used: immunoSEQ multiplex PCR; TCRdb lists only in-frame clones, some missing. The data contain 200,000 to 250,000 clones, roughly 83% of them singletons. The CDR3 is 14 residues long. With 1 base removed from V and 2 bases from J, the gap between germline ends came to 7 bases. CDR1 is SGHNT and CDR2 is YYREEE in the germline V gene (reference sequence). The sample consisted of PBMCs or T cells enriched from blood (not recorded which). This clonotype was obtained from a woman in her fifties or sixties who had recovered from COVID-19. The J gene is TRBJ2-1, the V gene TRBV5-4; no clear D. CDR3 protein: CASSLSPAYNEQFF. In nucleotides, the CDR3 is TGTGCCAGCAGCTTGTCTCCGGCCTACAATGAGCAGTTCTTC.